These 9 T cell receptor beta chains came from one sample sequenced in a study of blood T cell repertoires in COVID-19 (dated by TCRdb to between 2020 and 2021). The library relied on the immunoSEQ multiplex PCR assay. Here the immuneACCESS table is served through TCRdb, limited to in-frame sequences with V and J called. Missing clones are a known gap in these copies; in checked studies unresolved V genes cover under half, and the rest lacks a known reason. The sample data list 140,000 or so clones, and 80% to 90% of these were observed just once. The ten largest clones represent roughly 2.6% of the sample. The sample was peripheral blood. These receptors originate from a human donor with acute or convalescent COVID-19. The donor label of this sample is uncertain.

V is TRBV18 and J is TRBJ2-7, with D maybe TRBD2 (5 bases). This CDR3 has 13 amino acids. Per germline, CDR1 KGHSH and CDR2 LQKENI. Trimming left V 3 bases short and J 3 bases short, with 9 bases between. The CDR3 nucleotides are TGTGCCAGCTCACCCGGACTCAACTACGAGCAGTACTTC. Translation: CASSPGLNYEQYF.

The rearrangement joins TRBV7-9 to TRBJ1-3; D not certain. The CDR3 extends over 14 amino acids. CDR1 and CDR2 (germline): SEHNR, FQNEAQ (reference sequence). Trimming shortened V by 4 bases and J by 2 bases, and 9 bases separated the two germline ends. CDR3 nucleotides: TGTGCCAGCAGCTGGTCCCGGGCTGGAAACACCATATATTTT. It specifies CASSWSRAGNTIYF.

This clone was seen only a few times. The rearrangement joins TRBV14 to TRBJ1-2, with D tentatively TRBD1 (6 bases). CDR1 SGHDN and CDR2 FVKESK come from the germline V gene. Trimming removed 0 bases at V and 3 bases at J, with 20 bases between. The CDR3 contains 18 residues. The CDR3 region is CASSQDMAYKGEHYGYTF. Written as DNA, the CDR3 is TGTGCCAGCAGCCAAGATATGGCCTATAAGGGGGAACACTATGGCTACACCTTC. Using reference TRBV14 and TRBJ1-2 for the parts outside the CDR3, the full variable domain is EAGVTQFPSHSVIEKGQTVTLRCDPISGHDNLYWYRRVMGKEIKFLLHFVKESKQDESGMPNNRFLAERTGGTYSTLKVQPAELEDSGVYFCASSQDMAYKGEHYGYTFGSGTRLTVV.

The CDR3 here is CATSRGPDRVYNEQFF. CDR3 coding DNA: TGTGCCACCAGCAGAGGTCCCGACAGGGTATACAATGAGCAGTTCTTC. The chain joins TRBV15 to TRBJ2-1, with 7 bases that match TRBD1. This CDR3 contains 16 residues. Losses at the gene ends were 1 base for V and 4 bases for J; bases not matched to a gene: 7. Germline V lookup: CDR1 LNHNV, CDR2 YYDKDF (reference sequence). Filled out from reference TRBV15 and TRBJ2-1, the complete variable domain reads DAMVIQNPRYQVTQFGKPVTLSCSQTLNHNVMYWYQQKSSQAPKLLFHYYDKDFNNEADTPDNFQSRRPNTSFCFLDIRSPGLGDTAMYLCATSRGPDRVYNEQFFGPGTRLTVL.

This CDR3 reads CATSRRGISTDTQYF. DNA for the CDR3: TGTGCCACCAGTAGAAGGGGGATTAGCACAGATACGCAGTATTTT. The rearrangement uses TRBV24-1 and TRBJ2-3; TRBD1 is a possible D gene (6 bases). V was cut by 6 bases and J by 0 bases, with 12 bases left in between. The CDR3 has 15 amino acids. Germline V gene data show CDR1 as KGHDR and CDR2 as SFDVKD.

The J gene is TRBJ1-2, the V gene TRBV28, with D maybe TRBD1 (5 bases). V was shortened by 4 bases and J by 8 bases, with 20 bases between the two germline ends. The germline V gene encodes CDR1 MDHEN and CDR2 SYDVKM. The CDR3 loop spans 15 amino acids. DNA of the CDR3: TGTGCCAGCAGTTCCTGGGGCCGGATAGTGAAGGGCTACACCTTC. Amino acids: CASSSWGRIVKGYTF.

The DNA for the CDR3 is TGTGCCAGCTCACCGGACAGCAAAAACATTCAGTACTTC. Its protein product is CASSPDSKNIQYF. V gene TRBV18 combines with J gene TRBJ2-4, with a weak D call TRBD1 (6 bases). CDR3 length equals 13 residues. Trimming left V 3 bases short and J 3 bases short, with 6 bases between. Germline lookup yields CDR1 KGHSH and CDR2 LQKENI.

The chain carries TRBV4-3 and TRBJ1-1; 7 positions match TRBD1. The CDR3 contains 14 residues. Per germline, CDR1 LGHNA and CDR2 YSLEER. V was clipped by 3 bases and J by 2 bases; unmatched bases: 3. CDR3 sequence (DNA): TGCGCCAGCAGCCACCAGGGGGGCAACACTGAAGCTTTCTTT. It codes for CASSHQGGNTEAFF.

DNA of the CDR3: TGCGCCAGCAGCTTGGGGTCGGGCTCTGGAAACACCATATATTTT. As protein: CASSLGSGSGNTIYF. This chain joins TRBV5-1 and TRBJ1-3; D not certain. CDR1 and CDR2 from the germline V gene are SGHRS and YFSETQ. The CDR3 length is 15 residues. The germline V and J ends were trimmed by 0 bases and 0 bases, with 7 bases remaining between them.